The entry below gives a single TCR beta chain sequence along with its context. What it binds is unknown. The germline V gene encodes CDR1 PRHDT and CDR2 FYEKMQ (reference sequence). The CDR3 is 20 residues long. Germline trimming cut 5 bases from V and 0 bases from J; bases unmatched to any gene: 20. These data belong to a study of metastatic and nonmetastatic thyroid tumors. General study findings and limits: According to reports, the diversity of TCR beta was significantly higher in malignant thyroid tumors than in benign nodules, and this held in both blood and tumor samples.

As processed by the authors: The distant-metastasis classifier for papillary thyroid cancer was built from CDR3 differences across clinicopathological groups. MiXCR was used by TCRdb to re-call the PCR reads. TCRdb, not the original authors, processed these V and J calls. Of 65,000 to 70,000 clones listed, 12% to 15% are singletons. No patient had received any treatment before thyroid surgery. Sequencing was carried out using blood. The genes are TRBV13 and TRBJ2-3, with 7 bases that match TRBD2. The TCR comes from a male donor with papillary thyroid cancer or a benign thyroid nodule (not recorded which). Some clones in this sample may be carry-over from other donors' samples. The CDR3 sequence: CASSPLGGRELPTSTDTQYF. The DNA for the CDR3 is TGTGCCAGCAGCCCCTTGGGTGGGCGGGAGTTACCAACTAGCACAGATACGCAGTATTTT. Supplemented by reference TRBV13 and TRBJ2-3, the full variable domain reads AAGVIQSPRHLIKEKRETATLKCYPIPRHDTVYWYQQGPGQDPQFLISFYEKMQSDKGSIPDRFSAQQFSDYHSELNMSSLELGDSALYFCASSPLGGRELPTSTDTQYFGPGTRLTVL.